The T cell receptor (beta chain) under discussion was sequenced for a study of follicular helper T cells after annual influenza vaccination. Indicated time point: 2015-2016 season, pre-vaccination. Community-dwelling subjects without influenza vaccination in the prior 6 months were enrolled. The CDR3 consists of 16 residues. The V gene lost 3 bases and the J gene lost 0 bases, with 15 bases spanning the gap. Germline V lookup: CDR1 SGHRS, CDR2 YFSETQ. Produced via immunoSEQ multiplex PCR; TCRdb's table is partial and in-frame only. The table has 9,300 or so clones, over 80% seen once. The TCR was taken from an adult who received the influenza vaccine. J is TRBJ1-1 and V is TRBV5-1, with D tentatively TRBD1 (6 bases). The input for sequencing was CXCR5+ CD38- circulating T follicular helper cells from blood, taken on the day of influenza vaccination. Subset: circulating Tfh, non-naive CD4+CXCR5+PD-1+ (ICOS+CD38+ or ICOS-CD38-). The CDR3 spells CASSWGAQGLNTEAFF. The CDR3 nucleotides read TGCGCCAGCAGCTGGGGCGCACAGGGTCTGAACACTGAAGCTTTCTTT.